A single sample is the source of the 4 T cell receptor beta chains below, sequenced in a study of response to subunit inactivated influenza vaccine. TCRdb analysed the RT-PCR reads with MiXCR anew, one entry per CDR3 protein. This table holds approximately 500,000 distinct CDR3 sequences, under 30% found once. These data were likewise used in another study, on T cells expressing NK-cell markers. As that report states: In generating TCR beta cDNA, 5'RACE template switching with UMIs was used.

Specimen: CD4+ T cells sorted from PBMCs, collected about 11 days after vaccination. All receptors derive from a man in his fifties or sixties who received an inactivated influenza vaccine.

This clonotype was seen a few times. The rearrangement links TRBV7-2 to TRBJ1-4; no firm D call. This CDR3 region has 15 residues. CDR1 and CDR2 (germline): SGHTA, FQGNSA. V lost 2 bases and J lost 4, with 11 bases in between. The chain's CDR3 is CASSLNTANNEKLFF. DNA for the CDR3: TGTGCCAGCAGCTTAAACACAGCTAATAATGAAAAACTGTTTTTT.

This chain links TRBV6-5 with TRBJ2-1; the D gene is possibly TRBD2 (6 bases). Trimming took off 5 bases at V and 0 bases at J, with 17 bases between the two ends. CDR3 length: 17 amino acids. In germline, CDR1 is MNHEY, CDR2 SVGAGI. The CDR3 loop is CASSHLQRAYSYNEQFF. The CDR3 DNA is TGTGCCAGCAGTCACCTGCAGCGGGCCTACTCCTACAATGAGCAGTTCTTC.

This rearrangement joins TRBV28 to TRBJ2-7; TRBD2 matches at 8 bases. V dropped 7 bases and J dropped 1; count of bases not matched to a gene: 9. CDR1 is MDHEN, CDR2 SYDVKM, per germline. The CDR3 contains 15 residues. The CDR3: CASISGSLRSYEQYF. The CDR3 DNA is TGTGCCAGCATCAGCGGGAGTCTTAGGTCCTACGAGCAGTACTTC.

The chain employs TRBV7-2 and TRBJ2-3; the match to TRBD1 covers 8 bases. The J segment lost 2 bases and the V segment lost 1 base, leaving 5 bases of the junction unmatched. CDR1 SGHTA and CDR2 FQGNSA come from the germline V gene. The CDR3 spans 16 residues. The CDR3 region is CASSLGVRGLTDTQYF. In nucleotides, the CDR3 is TGTGCCAGCAGCTTAGGGGTCAGGGGGCTCACAGATACGCAGTATTTT.